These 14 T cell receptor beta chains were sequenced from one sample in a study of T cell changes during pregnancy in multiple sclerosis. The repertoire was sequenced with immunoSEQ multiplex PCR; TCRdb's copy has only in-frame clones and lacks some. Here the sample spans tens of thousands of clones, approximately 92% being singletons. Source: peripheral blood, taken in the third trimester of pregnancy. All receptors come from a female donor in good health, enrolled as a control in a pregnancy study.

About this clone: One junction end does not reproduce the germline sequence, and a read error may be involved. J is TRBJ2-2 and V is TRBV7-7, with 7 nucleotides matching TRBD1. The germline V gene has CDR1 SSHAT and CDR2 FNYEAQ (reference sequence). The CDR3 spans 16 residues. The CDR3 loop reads CASSPEYRGRGGELFF. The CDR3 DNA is TGTGCTAGCAGCCCGGAGTACAGGGGTCGTGGTGGGGAGCTGTTTTTT. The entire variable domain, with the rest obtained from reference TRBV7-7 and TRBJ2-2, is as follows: GAGVSQSPRYKVTKRGQDVTLRCDPISSHATLYWYQQALGQGPEFLTYFNYEAQPDKSGLPSDRFSAERPEGSISTLTIQRTEQRDSAMYRCASSPEYRGRGGELFFGEGSRLTVL.

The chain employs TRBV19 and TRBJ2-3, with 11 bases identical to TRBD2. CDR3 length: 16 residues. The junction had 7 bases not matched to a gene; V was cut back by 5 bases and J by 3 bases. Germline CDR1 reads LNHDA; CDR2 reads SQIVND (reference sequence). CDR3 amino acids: CASSPLLAGATDTQYF. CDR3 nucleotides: TGTGCCAGTAGTCCTCTACTAGCGGGAGCGACAGATACGCAGTATTTT. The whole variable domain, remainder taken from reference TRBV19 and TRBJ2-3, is DGGITQSPKYLFRKEGQNVTLSCEQNLNHDAMYWYRQDPGQGLRLIYYSQIVNDFQKGDIAEGYSVSREKKESFPLTVTSAQKNPTAFYLCASSPLLAGATDTQYFGPGTRLTVL.

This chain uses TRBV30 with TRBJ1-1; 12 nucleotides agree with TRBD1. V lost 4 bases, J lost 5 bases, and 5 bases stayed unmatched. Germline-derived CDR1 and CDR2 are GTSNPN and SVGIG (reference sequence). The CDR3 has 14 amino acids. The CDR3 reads CAWTTGQGATEAFF. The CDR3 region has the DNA TGTGCCTGGACTACGGGACAGGGGGCAACTGAAGCTTTCTTT.

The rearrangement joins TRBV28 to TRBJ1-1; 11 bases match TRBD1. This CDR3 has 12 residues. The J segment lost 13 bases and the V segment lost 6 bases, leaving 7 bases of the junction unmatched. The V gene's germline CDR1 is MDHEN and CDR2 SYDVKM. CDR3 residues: CASSLDRGLDFF. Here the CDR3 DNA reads TGTGCCAGCAGCCTGGACAGGGGGCTTGATTTCTTT. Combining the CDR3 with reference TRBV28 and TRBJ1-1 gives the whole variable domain DVKVTQSSRYLVKRTGEKVFLECVQDMDHENMFWYRQDPGLGLRLIYFSYDVKMKEKGDIPEGYSVSREKKERFSLILESASTNQTSMYLCASSLDRGLDFFGQGTRLTVV.

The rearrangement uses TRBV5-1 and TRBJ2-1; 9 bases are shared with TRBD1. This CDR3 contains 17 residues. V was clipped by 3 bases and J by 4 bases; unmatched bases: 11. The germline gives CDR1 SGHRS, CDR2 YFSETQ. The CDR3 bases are TGCGCCAGCAGCTCGACAGGGGGTGGGGGGGTTTACAATGAGCAGTTCTTC. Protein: CASSSTGGGGVYNEQFF.

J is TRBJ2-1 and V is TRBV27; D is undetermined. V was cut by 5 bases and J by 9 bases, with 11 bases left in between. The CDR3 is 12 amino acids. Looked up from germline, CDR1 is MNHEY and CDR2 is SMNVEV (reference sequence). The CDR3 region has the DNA TGTGCCAGCAGTCCCGATGGCAGTGAGCAGTTCTTC. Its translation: CASSPDGSEQFF.

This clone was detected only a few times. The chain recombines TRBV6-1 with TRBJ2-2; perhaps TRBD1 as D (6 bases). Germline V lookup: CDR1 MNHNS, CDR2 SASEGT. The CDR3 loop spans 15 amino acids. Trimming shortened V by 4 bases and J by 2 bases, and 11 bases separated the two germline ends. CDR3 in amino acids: CASSVEGTNTGELFF. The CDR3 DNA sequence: TGTGCCAGCAGTGTAGAGGGGACAAACACCGGGGAGCTGTTTTTT.

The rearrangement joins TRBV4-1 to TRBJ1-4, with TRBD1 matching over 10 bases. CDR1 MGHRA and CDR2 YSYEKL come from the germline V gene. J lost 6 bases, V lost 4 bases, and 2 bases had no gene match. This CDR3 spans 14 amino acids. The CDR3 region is CASSRGTGDEKLFF. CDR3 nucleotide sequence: TGCGCCAGCAGCCGCGGGACAGGGGATGAAAAACTGTTTTTT.

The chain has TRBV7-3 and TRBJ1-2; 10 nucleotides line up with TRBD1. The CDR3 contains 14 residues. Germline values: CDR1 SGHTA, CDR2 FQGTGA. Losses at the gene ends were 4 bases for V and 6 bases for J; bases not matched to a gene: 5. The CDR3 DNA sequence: TGTGCCAGCAGCTCGTCGGGACAGGGGAATGGCTACACCTTC. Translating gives CASSSSGQGNGYTF. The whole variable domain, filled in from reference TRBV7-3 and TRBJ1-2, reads GAGVSQTPSNKVTEKGKYVELRCDPISGHTALYWYRQSLGQGPEFLIYFQGTGAADDSGLPNDRFFAVRPEGSVSTLKIQRTERGDSAVYLCASSSSGQGNGYTFGSGTRLTVV.

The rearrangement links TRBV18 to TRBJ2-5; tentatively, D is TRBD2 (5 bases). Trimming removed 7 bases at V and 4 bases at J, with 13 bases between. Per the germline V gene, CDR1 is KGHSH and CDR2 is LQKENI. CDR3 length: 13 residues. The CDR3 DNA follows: TGTGCCAGCTTCGAGGCTAGCCTAGAGACCCAGTACTTC. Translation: CASFEASLETQYF.

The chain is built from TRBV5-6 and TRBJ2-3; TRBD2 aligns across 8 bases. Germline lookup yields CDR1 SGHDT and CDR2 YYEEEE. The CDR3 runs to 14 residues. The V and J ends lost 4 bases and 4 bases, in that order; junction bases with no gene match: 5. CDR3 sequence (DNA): TGTGCCAGCAGCGAGCGGGAGTGGGCAGATACGCAGTATTTT. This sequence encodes CASSEREWADTQYF. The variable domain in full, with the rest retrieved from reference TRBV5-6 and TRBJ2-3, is DAGVTQSPTHLIKTRGQQVTLRCSPKSGHDTVSWYQQALGQGPQFIFQYYEEEERQRGNFPDRFSGHQFPNYSSELNVNALLLGDSALYLCASSEREWADTQYFGPGTRLTVL.

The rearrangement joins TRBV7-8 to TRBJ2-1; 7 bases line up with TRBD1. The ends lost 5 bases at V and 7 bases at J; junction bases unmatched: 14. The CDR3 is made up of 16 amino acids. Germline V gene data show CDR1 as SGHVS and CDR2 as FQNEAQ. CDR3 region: CASSPDRQGRHNEQFF. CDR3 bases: TGTGCCAGCAGCCCCGACCGACAGGGTCGCCATAATGAGCAGTTCTTC. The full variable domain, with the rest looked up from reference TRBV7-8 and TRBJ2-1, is GAGVSQSPRYKVAKRGQDVALRCDPISGHVSLFWYQQALGQGPEFLTYFQNEAQLDKSGLPSDRFFAERPEGSVSTLKIQRTQQEDSAVYLCASSPDRQGRHNEQFFGPGTRLTVL.

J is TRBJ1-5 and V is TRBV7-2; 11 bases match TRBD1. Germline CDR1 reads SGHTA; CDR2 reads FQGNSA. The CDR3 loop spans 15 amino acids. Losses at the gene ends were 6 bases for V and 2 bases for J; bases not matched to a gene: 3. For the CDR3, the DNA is TGTGCCAGCAGTTGGACAGGGGGCGGCAATCAGCCCCAGCATTTT. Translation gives CASSWTGGGNQPQHF.

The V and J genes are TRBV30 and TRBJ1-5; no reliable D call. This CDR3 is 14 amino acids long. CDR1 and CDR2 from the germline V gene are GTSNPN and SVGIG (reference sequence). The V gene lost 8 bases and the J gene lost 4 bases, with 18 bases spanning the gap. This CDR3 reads CAVDFSGSNQPQHF. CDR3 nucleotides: TGTGCCGTGGATTTTTCGGGGTCAAATCAGCCCCAGCATTTT.